This T cell receptor beta chain was documented in a study of cytomegalovirus exposure and HLA in healthy donors. In the study overall: Roughly 180 million T cells yielded 117 million unique TCR beta sequences in earlier analysis.

CDR3 length equals 14 residues. V was trimmed by 6 bases and J by 4 bases, leaving 13 bases between them. Germline assignment: CDR1 WSHSY and CDR2 SAAADI. The PCR was carried out with 60 Vbeta primers and 13 Jbeta primers. Authors' analysis steps: About 10 million shared chains were among 80 million or so unique TCR beta chains counted in a later analysis. Here immunoSEQ multiplex PCR was the method, and the copy in TCRdb shows in-frame clones only, minus some. The V and J calls and clone size were taken over from that table, and D and trimming were inferred from the DNA. The table for this sample gives tens of thousands of clones.

This chain links TRBV10-2 with TRBJ1-5; D might be TRBD1 (6 bases). The sequenced sample consisted of PBMCs. This sequence was found in a man aged 55-75 years in good health and CMV-seropositive. The CDR3 coding sequence is TGCGCCAGCAGAAATCCCGACAGGAATCAGCCCCAGCATTTT. Translation gives CASRNPDRNQPQHF.